The 5 T cell receptor beta chains in this list originate from one sample, sequenced in a study of blood T cell repertoires in COVID-19. Generated by immunoSEQ multiplex PCR, the TCRdb table keeps only in-frame clones and is missing some. The sample includes about 160,000 clones, around 74% of them seen just once. Material for sequencing was peripheral blood. These receptors originate from a man aged 65 to 79 with acute or convalescent COVID-19.

J is TRBJ1-2 and V is TRBV4-1; D perhaps matches TRBD1 (6 bases). Germline assignment: CDR1 MGHRA and CDR2 YSYEKL. The V end lost 1 base, the J end lost 6 bases, and 15 bases lay between the germline ends. The CDR3 runs to 15 residues. Here the CDR3 reads CASSQGRTARDGYTF. CDR3 nucleotide sequence: TGCGCCAGCAGCCAAGGGAGGACAGCAAGGGATGGCTACACCTTC.

The V call is TRBV5-8, the J call TRBJ2-5; D is possibly TRBD1 (6 bases). The germline V gene has CDR1 SGHTS and CDR2 YDEGEE. The ends were cut back, 0 bases at V and 4 bases at J, with 13 bases in the middle. CDR3 length: 15 residues. CDR3 in amino acids: CASSLARAGAETQYF. The CDR3 bases are TGTGCCAGCAGCTTGGCCAGGGCAGGGGCAGAGACCCAGTACTTC.

V gene TRBV7-2 combines with J gene TRBJ2-1; the match to TRBD2 covers 8 bases. This CDR3 is built from 15 residues. The junction had 5 bases not matched to a gene; V was cut back by 4 bases and J by 3 bases. CDR1 is SGHTA and CDR2 is FQGNSA in the germline V gene. CDR3 in DNA: TGTGCCAGCAGCTCTAGCGGGCCATTCTACAATGAGCAGTTCTTC. This encodes CASSSSGPFYNEQFF.

The rearrangement links TRBV7-8 to TRBJ1-1, with a possible D match to TRBD1 (6 bases). The germline gives CDR1 SGHVS, CDR2 FQNEAQ. This CDR3 region has 18 residues. V was shortened by 5 bases and J by 1 base, with 23 bases between the two germline ends. The CDR3 DNA reads as TGTGCCAGCAGCCGCAGAGGGGGACAACCAGCTTGGAACACTGAAGCTTTCTTT. It yields the protein CASSRRGGQPAWNTEAFF.

This clone came up many times. Within the sample, other DNA sequences also encode this same CDR3. This chain connects TRBV5-1 to TRBJ2-7; 7 bases match TRBD1. V lost 0 bases to trimming and J lost 3 bases; unmatched junction nucleotides: 6. The CDR3 covers 15 residues. Germline-derived CDR1 and CDR2 are SGHRS and YFSETQ. CDR3 residues: CASSLDAGGRYEQYF. The CDR3 bases are TGCGCCAGCAGCTTGGATGCAGGGGGACGCTACGAGCAGTACTTC.